This T cell receptor beta chain was captured by sequencing in a study of PD-L1 blockade in urothelial cancer. The germline V gene has CDR1 MNHEY and CDR2 SMNVEV (reference sequence). The CDR3 is 13 amino acids. With 2 bases removed from V and 11 bases from J, the gap between germline ends came to 10 bases. Sequencing was performed with immunoSEQ multiplex PCR; in TCRdb, only in-frame clones are kept and a portion is missing. The sample has about 90,000 clones, roughly 85% seen once. Regarding time point: peripheral blood 6 weeks after treatment start. The sequence came from a man between 65 and 80 years old with urothelial cancer. This chain joins TRBV27 and TRBJ1-6; possibly TRBD1 for D (5 bases). The source material was PBMCs, sampled around atezolizumab (anti-PD-L1) treatment. CDR3 sequence: CASSLRGVTPLHF. Written as DNA, the CDR3 is TGTGCCAGCAGTTTACGGGGGGTTACACCCCTCCACTTT.